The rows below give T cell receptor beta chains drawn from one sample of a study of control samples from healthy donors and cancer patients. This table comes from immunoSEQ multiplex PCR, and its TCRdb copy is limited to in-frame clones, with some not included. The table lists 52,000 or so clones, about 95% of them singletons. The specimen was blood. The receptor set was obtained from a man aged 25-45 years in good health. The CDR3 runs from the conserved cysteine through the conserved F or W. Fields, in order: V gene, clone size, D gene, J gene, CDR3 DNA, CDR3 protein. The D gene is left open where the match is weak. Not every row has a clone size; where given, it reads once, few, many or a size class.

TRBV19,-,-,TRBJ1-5,TGTGCCAGTAGTATAGTTTCCGGGGGGGGATTTCAGCCCCAGCATTTT,CASSIVSGGGFQPQHF
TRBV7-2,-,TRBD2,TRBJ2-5,TGTGCCAGCAGCTTGAGGGGACTAGCGGGAGGGAACCAAGAGACCCAGTACTTC,CASSLRGLAGGNQETQYF
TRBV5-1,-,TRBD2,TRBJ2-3,TGCGCCAGCAGCGTGGGTATGGCTAGCGGGAGCCTAAGAGATACGCAGTATTTT,CASSVGMASGSLRDTQYF
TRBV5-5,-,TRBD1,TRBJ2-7,TGTGCCAGCAGCTCCACAGGACAGGACCCGTCCTACGAGCAGTACTTC,CASSSTGQDPSYEQYF
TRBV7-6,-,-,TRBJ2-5,TGTGCGACAAGTGGGGGATGGGGGGACCAAGAGACCCAGTACTTC,CATSGGWGDQETQYF
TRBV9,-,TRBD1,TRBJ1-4,TGTGCCAGCAGCGCCGGGACAGGGCTAATGAAAGGTGAACTGTTTTTT,CASSAGTGLMKGELFF
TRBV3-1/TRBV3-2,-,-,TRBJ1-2,TGTGCCAGCAGCCCTTACAGGGCCCTCTATGGCTACACCTTC,CASSPYRALYGYTF
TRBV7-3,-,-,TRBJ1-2,TGTGCCAGCACCCTTCTAAGCAGGCAGAACTATGGCTACACCTTC,CASTLLSRQNYGYTF
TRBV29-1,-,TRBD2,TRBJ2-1,TGCAGCGTCGAGCTTGGACTAGCCTACAATGAGCAGTTCTTC,CSVELGLAYNEQFF
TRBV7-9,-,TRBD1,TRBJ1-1,TGTGCCAGCAGCTTACAGTCCCGGACAGGGCTCTTCATGAACACTGAAGCTTTCTTT,CASSLQSRTGLFMNTEAFF
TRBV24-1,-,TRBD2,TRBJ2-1,TGTGCCACCAGTGTACTAGCGGGATCCGGTGAGCAGTTCTTC,CATSVLAGSGEQFF
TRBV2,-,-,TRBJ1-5,TGTGCCAGCACCGAGGAGGCAGGGGTAAGCAATCAGCCCCAGCATTTT,CASTEEAGVSNQPQHF
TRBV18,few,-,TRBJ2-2,TGTGCCAGCTCACCACCTAATAGTCCAGGGGTTGTTTCGAACACCGGGGAGCTGTTTTTT,CASSPPNSPGVVSNTGELFF
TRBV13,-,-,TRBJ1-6,TGTGCCAGCAGCTTACGGGGGAGTAATTCACCCCTCCACTTT,CASSLRGSNSPLHF
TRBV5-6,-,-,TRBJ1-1,TGTGCCAGCAGCTTTTTCAGGGGAATGAACACTGAAGCTTTCTTT,CASSFFRGMNTEAFF
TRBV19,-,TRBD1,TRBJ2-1,TGTGCCAGTTCGGTGGACAGGGGCCCCTACAATGAGCAGTTCTTC,CASSVDRGPYNEQFF
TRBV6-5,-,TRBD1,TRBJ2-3,TGTGCCAGCAGCCAGACAGGGTTCACAGATACGCAGTATTTT,CASSQTGFTDTQYF
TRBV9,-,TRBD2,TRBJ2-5,TGTGCCAGCAGCGTAGATGGTGGGGGAGCGGGAGGTGGAGAGACCCAGTACTTC,CASSVDGGGAGGGETQYF
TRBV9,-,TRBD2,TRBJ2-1,TGTGCCAGCAGTCCGACTAGCGGGAGAACCAATGAGCAGTTCTTC,CASSPTSGRTNEQFF
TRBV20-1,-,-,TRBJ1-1,TGCAGTGCTGGGGACGGCACTGAAGCTTTCTTT,CSAGDGTEAFF
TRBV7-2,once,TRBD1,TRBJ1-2,TGTGCCAGCAGCTGGACGGACAGGGGGCAAGGCTACACCTTC,CASSWTDRGQGYTF
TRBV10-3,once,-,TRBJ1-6,TGTGCCATCAGTGCGGGGGCCGATAATTCACCCCTCCACTTT,CAISAGADNSPLHF
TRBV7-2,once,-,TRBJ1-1,TGTGCCAGCAGAAGTACAGGGTTGGACACTGAAGCTTTCTTT,CASRSTGLDTEAFF
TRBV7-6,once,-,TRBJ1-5,TGTGCCAGCAGCTTACGGGGTCCCAATAGCAATCAGCCCCAGCATTTT,CASSLRGPNSNQPQHF
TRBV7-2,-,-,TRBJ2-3,TGTGCCAGCAGCGACCAAGGGACTTCAAGCACGCAGTATTTT,CASSDQGTSSTQYF
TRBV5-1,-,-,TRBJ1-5,TGCGCCAGCAGCTTGGGAGGGGACGGGCCCCAGCATTTT,CASSLGGDGPQHF
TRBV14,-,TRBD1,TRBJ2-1,TGTGCCAGCAGCCTCGCCCCGACAGGGGGGAATGAGCAGTTCTTC,CASSLAPTGGNEQFF
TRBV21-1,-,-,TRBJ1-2,TGTGCCAGCAGCCACGAAACGACAGGGGGCTATGGCTACACCTTC,CASSHETTGGYGYTF
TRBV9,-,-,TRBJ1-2,TGTGCCAGCAGCGTAGAGGGGGGGCTCCATAGGTATGGCTACACCTTC,CASSVEGGLHRYGYTF
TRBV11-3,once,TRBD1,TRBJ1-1,TGTGCCAGCAGCTCAGGGGGCGGTGAAGCTTTCTTT,CASSSGGGEAFF
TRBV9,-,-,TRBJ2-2,TGTGCCAGCAGCGTATTGGGGGATACCGGGGAGCTGTTTTTT,CASSVLGDTGELFF